The 31 T cell receptor beta chains listed next were all sequenced from one sample in a study of OX40 agonist ivuxolimab in advanced cancers. Measured with immunoSEQ multiplex PCR; TCRdb has only the in-frame clones, and not every one. Of 45,000 to 60,000 clones in the sample, roughly 90% were seen once. The sequenced sample was CD4+ or CD8+ T cells sorted from blood, obtained in a trial of the OX40 agonist ivuxolimab. The receptors originated from an adult with an advanced solid tumor such as melanoma, head and neck, liver or kidney cancer.

The chain uses TRBV28 and TRBJ2-7; D remains unclear. V dropped 6 bases and J dropped 7 bases, with 22 bases sitting between them. CDR1 is MDHEN and CDR2 is SYDVKM in the germline V gene. The CDR3 covers 15 residues. The CDR3 region is CASRGHRDQLGEQYF. For the CDR3, the DNA is TGTGCCAGCAGGGGCCATAGGGATCAATTGGGGGAGCAGTACTTC.

This clone was detected only once. The chain couples TRBV2 to TRBJ1-2; no reliable D call. The germline V gene has CDR1 SNHLY and CDR2 FYNNEI. The V end was cut by 6 bases, the J end by 3 bases, with 11 bases between. The CDR3 runs 13 residues. The CDR3 region is CASRQEIHYGYTF. CDR3 nucleotides: TGTGCCAGCAGGCAGGAAATACACTATGGCTACACCTTC.

The chain is built from TRBV5-1 and TRBJ2-7; perhaps TRBD1 as D (6 bases). There are 14 residues in the CDR3. Germline CDR1 and CDR2: SGHRS and YFSETQ. The ends were cut back, 1 base at V and 4 bases at J, with 12 bases in the middle. The CDR3 region is CASSLWQGPYEQYF. CDR3 DNA sequence: TGCGCCAGCAGCTTGTGGCAGGGGCCTTACGAGCAGTACTTC.

This clone was counted a single time. V and J are TRBV11-2 and TRBJ2-2, with a tentative D call TRBD1 (5 bases). CDR1 and CDR2 (germline): SGHAT, FQNNGV. This CDR3 has 19 residues. V was trimmed by 1 base and J by 3 bases, leaving 21 bases between them. CDR3 sequence reads: CASSLVVQLDSEYTGELFF. In nucleotides, the CDR3 is TGTGCCAGCAGCTTAGTCGTGCAGCTAGACAGCGAGTACACCGGGGAGCTGTTTTTT.

The V call is TRBV19, the J call TRBJ2-1; 8 positions match TRBD1. V lost 8 bases, J lost 7 bases, and 7 bases stayed unmatched. CDR1 LNHDA and CDR2 SQIVND come from the germline V gene (reference sequence). The CDR3 has 13 residues. In DNA, the CDR3 is TGTGCCAGTTCCGGGACAGGAGAAAATGAGCAGTTCTTC. It encodes CASSGTGENEQFF.

The chain couples TRBV7-6 to TRBJ2-3, with D perhaps matching TRBD1 (5 bases). Germline V gene data show CDR1 as SGHVS and CDR2 as FNYEAQ. The CDR3 extends over 17 amino acids. V was pared by 5 bases and J by 1 base, with 19 bases between. The CDR3 nucleotides are TGTGCCAGCAGCCCGCTACCCAGGGTCGGCGGCACAGATACGCAGTATTTT. Its translation is CASSPLPRVGGTDTQYF.

This clone was recorded a few times. V usage is TRBV6-4 and J usage is TRBJ2-2; D not certain. Germline V lookup: CDR1 MRHNA, CDR2 SNTAGT. Trimming left V 2 bases short and J 3 bases short, with 4 bases between. CDR3 length: 13 residues. The CDR3 nucleotides are TGTGCCAGCAGTGACAGGGACACCGGGGAGCTGTTTTTT. Translated, it gives CASSDRDTGELFF.

V usage is TRBV9 and J usage is TRBJ2-7, with unresolved D. The length of the CDR3 is 11 residues. CDR1 is SGDLS and CDR2 is YYNGEE in the germline V gene. V was trimmed by 4 bases and J by 5 bases, leaving 7 bases between them. Here the CDR3 reads CASSSQNEQYF. CDR3 DNA sequence: TGTGCCAGCAGCTCCCAAAACGAGCAGTACTTC. The full variable domain, rest sourced from reference TRBV9 and TRBJ2-7, is DSGVTQTPKHLITATGQRVTLRCSPRSGDLSVYWYQQSLDQGLQFLIQYYNGEERAKGNILERFSAQQFPDLHSELNLSSLELGDSALYFCASSSQNEQYFGPGTRLTVT.

This clone occurred once. The V and J genes are TRBV28 and TRBJ1-2; the D is unclear. CDR1 and CDR2 (germline): MDHEN, SYDVKM. The CDR3 spans 16 residues. Trimming left V 5 bases short and J 4 bases short, with 20 bases between. CDR3 protein: CASSLIYSGRFYGYTF. The CDR3, as DNA: TGTGCCAGCAGTCTTATTTATTCCGGGAGGTTCTATGGCTACACCTTC.

CDR3 protein: CASSLAATQYF. The CDR3 DNA reads TGTGCCAGCAGCTTAGCTGCTACGCAGTATTTT. The chain joins TRBV11-2 to TRBJ2-3; D is undetermined. This CDR3 region has 11 residues. The germline V gene encodes CDR1 SGHAT and CDR2 FQNNGV. The germline V and J ends were trimmed by 1 base and 8 bases, with 4 bases remaining between them.

V and J are TRBV7-9 and TRBJ2-7; tentatively, D is TRBD1 or TRBD2 (5 bases each). The CDR3 totals 14 residues. Trimming removed 4 bases from V and 0 bases from J, with 10 bases in between. CDR1 is SEHNR and CDR2 is FQNEAQ in the germline V gene (reference sequence). Written as DNA, the CDR3 is TGTGCCAGCAGCTCGGGGCGAAGCTCCTACGAGCAGTACTTC. Its translation: CASSSGRSSYEQYF.

V and J are TRBV27 and TRBJ1-2; weak D call: TRBD1 (6 bases). Germline values: CDR1 MNHEY, CDR2 SMNVEV (reference sequence). CDR3 length equals 15 residues. Trimming cost V 0 bases and J 2 bases, with 10 bases left between them. In DNA form, the CDR3 reads TGTGCCAGCAGTTTATCGGGCACAGGGAACTATGGCTACACCTTC. Protein product: CASSLSGTGNYGYTF.

Note on this clone: The junction shows a germline mismatch at one end, possibly a read error. The chain combines TRBV20-1 with TRBJ2-5, with D unresolved. This CDR3 is 10 amino acids long. Germline CDR1 is DFQATT and CDR2 is SNEGSKA (reference sequence). The CDR3 sequence is CSLDQKTQYF. Here the CDR3 DNA reads TGCAGTCTGGACCAAAAGACCCAGTACTTC.

CDR3 nucleotide sequence: TGCGCCAGCAGCTTGGGGGGGCCGGGAAACACCATATATTTT. As protein: CASSLGGPGNTIYF. The chain links TRBV5-1 to TRBJ1-3; D may be TRBD1 (6 bases). V was clipped by 0 bases and J by 4 bases, with 8 bases between them. The CDR3 is made up of 14 amino acids. CDR1 SGHRS and CDR2 YFSETQ come from the germline V gene.

The sample holds one count of this clone. The J gene is TRBJ1-5, the V gene TRBV27; 9 bases are a match to TRBD1. The CDR3 loop spans 18 amino acids. Trimming at V came to 3 bases and at J to 2 bases, leaving 11 bases not matched to a gene. Germline-derived CDR1 and CDR2 are MNHEY and SMNVEV (reference sequence). The CDR3 DNA is TGTGCCAGCAGTTTGGTCGGGACAGGGCGTTCAGGCAATCAGCCCCAGCATTTT. It encodes CASSLVGTGRSGNQPQHF.

As DNA, the CDR3 is TGTGCCAGCAGCTTGGGGGGACCGGCAACGGTGGACACTGAAGCTTTCTTT. Protein: CASSLGGPATVDTEAFF. The rearrangement joins TRBV5-4 to TRBJ1-1; weak D call: TRBD1 (5 bases). V was clipped by 0 bases and J by 3 bases, with 18 bases between them. CDR1 and CDR2 (germline): SGHNT, YYREEE (reference sequence). The CDR3 consists of 17 residues.

V is TRBV4-2 and J is TRBJ1-2; tentatively, D is TRBD1 (5 bases). The CDR3 is 15 amino acids. V was trimmed by 4 bases and J by 4 bases, leaving 16 bases between them. Germline V CDR1 and CDR2: LGHNA, YNFKEQ. The CDR3 reads CASSLGTAEFYGYTF. In DNA, the CDR3 is TGTGCCAGCAGCCTCGGGACTGCCGAATTCTATGGCTACACCTTC.

This clone was seen just once. This sequence joins TRBV6-4 and TRBJ2-1; TRBD2 might be the D (7 bases). The germline V gene encodes CDR1 MRHNA and CDR2 SNTAGT. CDR3 length: 15 amino acids. The germline V and J ends were trimmed by 3 bases and 0 bases, with 9 bases remaining between them. The CDR3 region has the DNA TGTGCCAGCAGTGAAGGGGGGGGCTCCTACAATGAGCAGTTCTTC. This translates into CASSEGGGSYNEQFF.

V gene TRBV2 combines with J gene TRBJ2-7; D unclear. V was shortened by 0 bases and J by 1 base, with 10 bases between the two germline ends. This CDR3 has 15 residues. Germline-derived CDR1 and CDR2 are SNHLY and FYNNEI. The CDR3 bases are TGTGCCAGCAGTGAAGCGCCACTGAGTTCCTACGAGCAGTACTTC. It encodes CASSEAPLSSYEQYF.

This chain links TRBV6-1 with TRBJ1-3; no firm D call. V lost 7 bases, J lost 8 bases, and 12 bases lay in between. CDR3 length: 12 residues. Germline CDR1 is MNHNS and CDR2 is SASEGT. CDR3 sequence (DNA): TGTGCCAGCACCCCAAACGGGGACACCATATATTTT. Protein: CASTPNGDTIYF.

The V and J genes are TRBV2 and TRBJ1-6, with 7 positions matching TRBD1. Per germline, CDR1 SNHLY and CDR2 FYNNEI. The junction had 18 bases not matched to a gene; V was cut back by 6 bases and J by 7 bases. The CDR3 covers 18 residues. DNA of the CDR3: TGTGCCAGCAGCCCTCTGGCTCAAAGGGGAGGGGGCAATTCACCCCTCCACTTT. Residues: CASSPLAQRGGGNSPLHF.

This chain joins TRBV30 and TRBJ2-5; no definite D call. Trimming removed 4 bases at V and 5 bases at J, with 11 bases between. CDR1 and CDR2 from the germline V gene are GTSNPN and SVGIG (reference sequence). This CDR3 has 12 amino acids. CDR3 sequence reads: CAWNLQGETQYF. In nucleotides, the CDR3 is TGTGCCTGGAACCTCCAAGGCGAGACCCAGTACTTC.

The genes are TRBV27 and TRBJ1-6; D ambiguous. CDR3 length equals 21 residues. Germline CDR1 is MNHEY and CDR2 is SMNVEV (reference sequence). The V gene lost 6 bases and the J gene lost 0 bases, with 27 bases spanning the gap. CDR3 sequence reads: CASSMTRYREAPHSYNSPLHF. DNA of the CDR3: TGTGCCAGCAGCATGACGAGGTACCGGGAGGCCCCACACTCCTATAATTCACCCCTCCACTTT.

The V gene is TRBV27, the J gene TRBJ2-5; D call uncertain. Trimming took off 5 bases at V and 1 base at J, with 20 bases between the two ends. Germline V CDR1 and CDR2: MNHEY, SMNVEV (reference sequence). The CDR3 is 17 amino acids. CDR3 in amino acids: CASSRYVAVPAQETQYF. CDR3 in DNA: TGTGCCAGCAGTCGATATGTCGCGGTCCCTGCCCAAGAGACCCAGTACTTC.

This clone was detected once. The V and J genes are TRBV18 and TRBJ2-3; D is ambiguous. Trimming removed 0 bases from V and 2 bases from J, with 9 bases in between. The CDR3 loop spans 15 amino acids. CDR1 and CDR2 (germline): KGHSH, LQKENI. The CDR3 DNA reads TGTGCCAGCTCACCACCTTCGACAACCACAGATACGCAGTATTTT. It specifies CASSPPSTTTDTQYF.

The chain recombines TRBV2 with TRBJ2-4; 7 positions agree with TRBD2. There are 16 residues in the CDR3. Germline CDR1 SNHLY, CDR2 FYNNEI. With V trimmed by 4 bases and J by 0 bases, 6 bases remained unmatched. CDR3 bases: TGTGCCAGCAGTGTTCCTAGCGGATTAGCCAAAAACATTCAGTACTTC. It translates to CASSVPSGLAKNIQYF.

This chain connects TRBV7-9 to TRBJ1-2; TRBD1 is a possible D gene (5 bases). From germline, CDR1 is SEHNR and CDR2 FQNEAQ (reference sequence). This CDR3 comprises 12 residues. V was shortened by 2 bases and J by 6 bases, with 7 bases between the two germline ends. The CDR3: CASSLQGDGYTF. CDR3 bases: TGTGCCAGCAGCTTACAGGGAGATGGCTACACCTTC.

The chain employs TRBV5-4 and TRBJ2-5; possible D gene TRBD1, 6 bases. This CDR3 region has 12 residues. The germline V gene encodes CDR1 SGHNT and CDR2 YYREEE (reference sequence). Trimming cost V 2 bases and J 5 bases, with 7 bases left between them. The CDR3 reads CASSLDRETQYF. The CDR3 nucleotides are TGTGCCAGCAGCTTAGACAGGGAGACCCAGTACTTC.

V is TRBV18 and J is TRBJ1-1; TRBD1 aligns across 7 bases. CDR3 length: 15 amino acids. With V trimmed by 5 bases and J by 4 bases, 10 bases remained unmatched. The germline gives CDR1 KGHSH, CDR2 LQKENI. The CDR3 DNA reads as TGTGCCAGCTCATCCCTACAGGGGAGCGGCACTGAAGCTTTCTTT. Residues: CASSSLQGSGTEAFF.

J is TRBJ2-2 and V is TRBV18, with 9 bases that match TRBD1. V trimming: 2 bases; J trimming: 8 bases; junction bases outside the gene matches: 6. CDR1 KGHSH and CDR2 LQKENI come from the germline V gene. The CDR3 covers 15 residues. CDR3 in DNA: TGTGCCAGCTCACCAGGGACAGGGACCGATGGGGAGCTGTTTTTT. This gives the protein CASSPGTGTDGELFF.

V and J are TRBV7-2 and TRBJ2-5; 12 nucleotides match TRBD2. The V gene end was trimmed by 0 bases and the J gene end by 5 bases; junction bases not matched to a gene: 7. This CDR3 is 17 amino acids long. Germline V CDR1 and CDR2: SGHTA, FQGNSA. In DNA, the CDR3 is TGTGCCAGCAGCTTAGCGCTAGCGGGGGGGCCCGGGGAGACCCAGTACTTC. It specifies CASSLALAGGPGETQYF.